This is a list of T cell receptor beta chains from one sample in a study of blood T cell repertoires in COVID-19. The repertoire was sequenced with immunoSEQ multiplex PCR; TCRdb's copy has only in-frame clones and lacks some. The sample contains about 100,000 clones, roughly 89% of which appear only once. Sequencing was performed on peripheral blood. Receptor source: a man aged 65 to 79 with acute or convalescent COVID-19. The CDR3 runs from the conserved cysteine through the conserved F or W. Each record gives: V gene, J gene, D gene, clone size, CDR3 protein, CDR3 DNA. D genes are given only for firm matches. A row's size may be missing; if present it is once, few, many or a size class.

V: TRBV3-1/TRBV3-2; J: TRBJ1-2; D: NA; size: NA; CDR3: CASRQGGVNPYGYTF; DNA: TGTGCCAGCAGACAAGGGGGGGTGAATCCCTATGGCTACACCTTC
V: TRBV11-3; J: TRBJ2-3; D: TRBD2; size: NA; CDR3: CASSSGLASDTQYF; DNA: TGTGCCAGCAGCTCAGGACTAGCATCAGATACGCAGTATTTT
V: TRBV12-3/TRBV12-4; J: TRBJ1-2; D: NA; size: NA; CDR3: CASSFAGNYGYTF; DNA: TGTGCCAGCAGTTTCGCAGGGAACTATGGCTACACCTTC
V: TRBV4-2; J: TRBJ1-6; D: NA; size: NA; CDR3: CASRGVRDSPLHF; DNA: TGTGCCAGCAGAGGGGTGCGAGATTCACCCCTCCACTTT
V: TRBV4-2; J: TRBJ2-7; D: TRBD2; size: few; CDR3: CASSQAQTSGGILSYEQYF; DNA: TGTGCCAGCAGCCAAGCCCAAACTAGCGGGGGGATACTCTCCTACGAGCAGTACTTC
V: TRBV7-3; J: TRBJ2-3; D: NA; size: NA; CDR3: CASSHRLTTTDTQYF; DNA: TGTGCCAGCAGCCACAGGTTAACGACCACAGATACGCAGTATTTT
V: TRBV5-1; J: TRBJ2-2; D: TRBD1; size: once; CDR3: CASSLKGGAGELFF; DNA: TGCGCCAGCAGCTTGAAAGGGGGCGCCGGGGAGCTGTTTTTT
V: TRBV7-8; J: TRBJ2-1; D: TRBD2; size: NA; CDR3: CASSSSLGTSGYNEQFF; DNA: TGTGCCAGCAGCTCAAGCTTGGGGACTAGTGGGTACAATGAGCAGTTCTTC
V: TRBV12-5; J: TRBJ2-7; D: TRBD1; size: NA; CDR3: CASGLGGQTYEQYF; DNA: TGTGCTAGTGGTTTGGGGGGACAGACCTACGAGCAGTACTTC
V: TRBV10-3; J: TRBJ2-1; D: TRBD2; size: NA; CDR3: CAIRGSALAGRNEQFF; DNA: TGTGCCATCAGGGGTTCCGCGCTAGCGGGCCGTAATGAGCAGTTCTTC
V: TRBV3-1/TRBV3-2; J: TRBJ2-3; D: TRBD2; size: few; CDR3: CASSLNLAGVGTDTQYF; DNA: TGTGCCAGCAGCCTAAATCTAGCGGGAGTTGGCACAGATACGCAGTATTTT
V: TRBV19; J: TRBJ1-1; D: NA; size: NA; CDR3: CASSIGQRGNTEAFF; DNA: TGTGCCAGTAGTATAGGCCAAAGAGGGAACACTGAAGCTTTCTTT
V: TRBV4-1; J: TRBJ1-5; D: NA; size: NA; CDR3: CASSGGGPQHF; DNA: TGCGCCAGCAGCGGCGGCGGGCCCCAGCATTTT
V: TRBV6-5; J: TRBJ1-1; D: NA; size: NA; CDR3: CAAIRSGTEAFF; DNA: TGTGCCGCCATCCGATCGGGGACTGAAGCTTTCTTT
V: TRBV7-9; J: TRBJ2-2; D: TRBD2; size: NA; CDR3: CASTKITSGRGELFF; DNA: TGTGCCAGCACCAAAATTACTAGCGGGCGCGGGGAGCTGTTTTTT
V: TRBV28; J: TRBJ1-1; D: TRBD1; size: NA; CDR3: CASRWDRGAFF; DNA: TGTGCCAGCAGGTGGGACAGGGGAGCTTTCTTT
V: TRBV5-8; J: TRBJ1-6; D: TRBD1; size: NA; CDR3: CASSVRGKGAYSPLHF; DNA: TGTGCCAGCAGCGTTCGAGGAAAGGGGGCTTATTCACCCCTCCACTTT
V: TRBV19; J: TRBJ1-1; D: NA; size: NA; CDR3: CASQGGTEAFF; DNA: TGTGCCAGCCAGGGTGGGACTGAAGCTTTCTTT
V: TRBV19; J: TRBJ1-2; D: NA; size: few; CDR3: CASSITAGIAYGYTF; DNA: TGTGCCAGTAGTATTACGGCAGGGATAGCCTATGGCTACACCTTC
V: TRBV19; J: TRBJ2-1; D: TRBD2; size: NA; CDR3: CASSIDKTGGRNEQFF; DNA: TGTGCCAGTAGTATAGATAAAACGGGGGGGCGGAATGAGCAGTTCTTC
V: TRBV7-9; J: TRBJ1-2; D: NA; size: NA; CDR3: CASSLVELGYTF; DNA: TGTGCCAGCAGCTTAGTTGAGCTTGGCTACACCTTC
V: TRBV18; J: TRBJ1-4; D: NA; size: NA; CDR3: CASSLRRETNEKLFF; DNA: TGTGCCAGCTCACTAAGGCGGGAAACTAATGAAAAACTGTTTTTT
V: TRBV4-1; J: TRBJ1-5; D: NA; size: NA; CDR3: CASSQAGAVSNQPQHF; DNA: TGCGCCAGCAGCCAAGCAGGGGCGGTTAGCAATCAGCCCCAGCATTTT
V: TRBV12-3/TRBV12-4; J: TRBJ1-2; D: NA; size: NA; CDR3: CASSATGYGYTF; DNA: TGTGCCAGCAGTGCTACTGGTTATGGCTACACCTTC
V: TRBV19; J: TRBJ2-1; D: NA; size: NA; CDR3: CASSAGQGGYEQFF; DNA: TGTGCCAGTAGTGCAGGTCAGGGGGGCTATGAGCAGTTCTTC
V: TRBV28; J: TRBJ2-7; D: NA; size: NA; CDR3: CASSVGGARVWQYF; DNA: TGTGCCAGCAGCGTGGGGGGGGCGCGGGTGTGGCAGTACTTC
V: TRBV11-2; J: TRBJ1-5; D: TRBD1; size: few; CDR3: CASSRDRGVGQPQHF; DNA: TGTGCCAGCAGCCGGGACAGGGGAGTTGGTCAGCCCCAGCATTTT
V: TRBV10-3; J: TRBJ2-7; D: TRBD1; size: NA; CDR3: CAISGAGTESYEQYF; DNA: TGTGCCATCAGTGGGGCCGGGACAGAGTCCTACGAGCAGTACTTC
V: TRBV11-2; J: TRBJ2-5; D: NA; size: NA; CDR3: CASSPQGQETQYF; DNA: TGTGCCAGCAGCCCACAGGGCCAAGAGACCCAGTACTTC
V: TRBV11-2; J: TRBJ1-2; D: NA; size: NA; CDR3: CASSSRDNANYGYTF; DNA: TGTGCCAGCAGCTCGAGGGATAACGCTAACTATGGCTACACCTTC
V: TRBV7-2; J: TRBJ2-2; D: TRBD2; size: NA; CDR3: CATPARLAGTSNTGELFF; DNA: TGTGCCACCCCTGCGAGGCTAGCGGGGACTTCGAACACCGGGGAGCTGTTTTTT
V: TRBV5-1; J: TRBJ1-1; D: NA; size: NA; CDR3: CASSLVRQALNTEAFF; DNA: TGCGCCAGCAGCTTGGTCAGGCAAGCTTTGAACACTGAAGCTTTCTTT
V: TRBV11-3; J: TRBJ2-2; D: NA; size: NA; CDR3: CASSSSWGGSGELFF; DNA: TGTGCCAGCAGCTCGTCCTGGGGGGGCTCCGGGGAGCTGTTTTTT
V: TRBV7-6; J: TRBJ2-1; D: TRBD2; size: NA; CDR3: CASRPARGRANEQFF; DNA: TGTGCCAGCAGGCCGGCACGGGGGAGGGCCAATGAGCAGTTCTTC
V: TRBV27; J: TRBJ1-2; D: TRBD1; size: NA; CDR3: CASRPTGGTYGYTF; DNA: TGTGCCAGCAGGCCGACAGGGGGCACTTATGGCTACACCTTC
V: TRBV5-1; J: TRBJ2-5; D: NA; size: NA; CDR3: CASSLAGMTQETQYF; DNA: TGCGCCAGCAGCTTGGCAGGAATGACCCAAGAGACCCAGTACTTC
V: TRBV27; J: TRBJ2-7; D: NA; size: once; CDR3: CASSFTVSYEQYF; DNA: TGTGCCAGCAGTTTCACAGTATCCTACGAGCAGTACTTC
V: TRBV27; J: TRBJ1-4; D: NA; size: NA; CDR3: CASSSPRGGLFF; DNA: TGTGCCAGCAGTTCCCCCCGGGGGGGACTGTTTTTT
V: TRBV19; J: TRBJ1-1; D: TRBD1; size: NA; CDR3: CASSLPGQPNTEAFF; DNA: TGTGCCAGTAGTTTACCGGGACAGCCGAACACTGAAGCTTTCTTT
V: TRBV6-5; J: TRBJ2-7; D: TRBD2; size: NA; CDR3: CASSYERGGFYEQYF; DNA: TGTGCCAGCAGTTACGAGCGGGGGGGCTTTTACGAGCAGTACTTC
V: TRBV7-7; J: TRBJ2-2; D: TRBD1; size: NA; CDR3: CASSFSGTGATGELFF; DNA: TGTGCTAGCAGCTTTTCCGGGACAGGGGCCACCGGGGAGCTGTTTTTT
V: TRBV19; J: TRBJ2-5; D: NA; size: NA; CDR3: CASSGARWETQYF; DNA: TGTGCCAGTAGTGGGGCTAGGTGGGAGACCCAGTACTTC
V: TRBV10-3; J: TRBJ2-7; D: NA; size: few; CDR3: CAIGAPRSYEQYF; DNA: TGTGCCATCGGGGCCCCTAGATCCTACGAGCAGTACTTC
V: TRBV6-5; J: TRBJ2-5; D: TRBD1; size: NA; CDR3: CASSTDRGPETQYF; DNA: TGTGCCAGCAGTACCGACAGGGGGCCGGAGACCCAGTACTTC
V: TRBV19; J: TRBJ1-4; D: TRBD1; size: once; CDR3: CASSGQDATNEKLFF; DNA: TGTGCCAGTAGTGGACAGGATGCAACTAATGAAAAACTGTTTTTT
V: TRBV30; J: TRBJ2-3; D: NA; size: once; CDR3: CAWDRFSTDTQYF; DNA: TGTGCCTGGGACAGGTTTAGCACAGATACGCAGTATTTT
V: TRBV23-1; J: TRBJ2-2; D: TRBD1; size: NA; CDR3: CASPGQVNTGELFF; DNA: TGCGCCAGCCCCGGACAGGTAAACACCGGGGAGCTGTTTTTT
V: TRBV5-1; J: TRBJ2-1; D: NA; size: NA; CDR3: CASSFTGGTEQFF; DNA: TGCGCCAGCAGTTTTACCGGGGGTACTGAGCAGTTCTTC
V: TRBV2; J: TRBJ2-6; D: TRBD1; size: NA; CDR3: CASSGDSRSGANVLTF; DNA: TGTGCCAGCAGTGGGGACAGCCGCTCTGGGGCCAACGTCCTGACTTTC
V: TRBV3-1/TRBV3-2; J: TRBJ2-7; D: TRBD1; size: NA; CDR3: CASSRAGQASSYEQYF; DNA: TGTGCCAGCAGCCGGGCAGGACAGGCAAGCTCCTACGAGCAGTACTTC
V: TRBV11-3; J: TRBJ2-7; D: TRBD1; size: NA; CDR3: CASSKGTGAVHEQYF; DNA: TGTGCCAGCAGCAAAGGGACAGGGGCGGTCCACGAGCAGTACTTC
V: TRBV5-1; J: TRBJ2-5; D: TRBD1; size: NA; CDR3: CASSSGTGQETQYF; DNA: TGCGCCAGCAGCTCCGGGACAGGACAAGAGACCCAGTACTTC
V: TRBV6-5; J: TRBJ1-6; D: NA; size: NA; CDR3: CASTPYYNSPLHF; DNA: TGTGCCAGCACCCCGTACTATAATTCACCCCTCCACTTT
V: TRBV6-6; J: TRBJ2-1; D: TRBD1; size: few; CDR3: CASRNQDRGNPGEQFF; DNA: TGTGCCAGCAGGAACCAGGACAGGGGCAACCCGGGGGAGCAGTTCTTC
V: TRBV4-1; J: TRBJ1-2; D: TRBD1; size: NA; CDR3: CASSQPRTGGNYGYTF; DNA: TGCGCCAGCAGCCAACCCAGAACAGGGGGCAACTATGGCTACACCTTC
V: TRBV5-5; J: TRBJ2-7; D: NA; size: NA; CDR3: CASSLAGGSYEQYF; DNA: TGTGCCAGCAGCTTGGCCGGGGGCTCCTACGAGCAGTACTTC
V: TRBV14; J: TRBJ1-1; D: NA; size: NA; CDR3: CASRLSGRTNTEAFF; DNA: TGTGCCAGCAGGCTAAGCGGACGGACGAACACTGAAGCTTTCTTT